A selection of T cell receptor beta chains follows, all from one sample in a study of shared clonotypes between healthy human individuals. Profiled with immunoSEQ multiplex PCR; TCRdb holds only in-frame clones, not every one. The table lists 2 million to 2.5 million clones, 85% to 95% of them singletons, with 0.13% in the top ten. The sample comprised naive CD4+ T cells sorted from blood. The receptors here all came from a man aged 18 to 30 in good health. Each CDR3 is given with its conserved first and last residue. The D gene is left open where the match is weak. Some rows have no size entry. The others give once, few or many, or a class for an expanded clone.

-	TRBV5-6	-	TRBJ1-3	CASSFQSLSSGNTIYF	TGTGCCAGCAGTTTTCAGAGCTTGAGCTCTGGAAACACCATATATTTT
-	TRBV20-1	-	TRBJ1-1	CSASMNTEAFF	TGCAGTGCTAGCATGAACACTGAAGCTTTCTTT
-	TRBV7-9	TRBD1	TRBJ1-6	CASSLVGGPNSPLHF	TGTGCCAGCAGCTTAGTAGGGGGCCCCAATTCACCCCTCCACTTT
-	TRBV30	-	TRBJ1-5	CAWNRGESGNQPQHF	TGTGCCTGGAATCGAGGGGAATCGGGCAATCAGCCCCAGCATTTT
once	TRBV6-6	TRBD1	TRBJ2-2	CASGPTGGSTGELFF	TGTGCCAGCGGACCGACAGGGGGAAGCACCGGGGAGCTGTTTTTT
once	TRBV4-3	-	TRBJ1-2	CASSQDLPYQAGYTF	TGCGCCAGCAGCCAAGATCTCCCCTACCAAGCTGGCTACACCTTC
-	TRBV5-4	-	TRBJ2-3	CASSLVAGHGADTQYF	TGTGCCAGCAGCTTGGTGGCTGGGCACGGGGCGGATACGCAGTATTTT
-	TRBV5-6	TRBD1	TRBJ1-2	CASSPGQGRGYTF	TGTGCCAGCAGCCCGGGACAGGGCCGTGGCTACACCTTC
-	TRBV7-9	-	TRBJ1-1	CASSTHSGGITEAFF	TGTGCCAGCAGCACTCACAGTGGAGGTATCACTGAAGCTTTCTTT
-	TRBV6-5	-	TRBJ2-7	CASSTGTYEQYF	TGTGCCAGCAGTACAGGGACCTACGAGCAGTACTTC
-	TRBV5-1	TRBD2	TRBJ2-3	CASSPHVRILAGRTDTQYF	TGCGCCAGCAGCCCCCACGTCCGAATACTAGCGGGGCGCACAGATACGCAGTATTTT
once	TRBV6-1	-	TRBJ1-1	CASSKNTEAFF	TGTGCCAGCTCTAAAAACACTGAAGCTTTCTTT
-	TRBV19	TRBD2	TRBJ2-7	CASSQAKVGAGGIGEQYF	TGTGCCAGTAGTCAGGCCAAGGTTGGGGCGGGAGGGATCGGCGAGCAGTACTTC
once	TRBV2	TRBD2	TRBJ2-1	CASSGTSVRNEQFF	TGTGCCAGCAGTGGAACTAGCGTTCGAAATGAGCAGTTCTTC
-	TRBV5-4	-	TRBJ1-4	CVSSLGGPGEKLFF	TGTGTCAGCAGCTTGGGAGGACCAGGAGAAAAACTGTTTTTT
-	TRBV11-2	-	TRBJ2-3	CASSLVAGLSTDTQYF	TGTGCCAGCAGCTTAGTAGCAGGTCTTTCGACAGATACGCAGTATTTT
once	TRBV2	TRBD2	TRBJ2-1	CASGGDLAASYNEQFF	TGTGCCAGCGGGGGGGATCTAGCCGCCTCCTACAATGAGCAGTTCTTC
-	TRBV11-3	-	TRBJ2-3	CASSPDTDTQYF	TGTGCCAGCAGCCCAGACACAGATACGCAGTATTTT
-	TRBV20-1	-	TRBJ2-7	CSASEGFEQYF	TGCAGTGCTAGCGAGGGGTTCGAGCAGTACTTC
once	TRBV10-3	-	TRBJ2-3	CATLAGSDTQYF	TGTGCCACATTGGCGGGCAGTGATACGCAGTATTTT
-	TRBV5-1	TRBD2	TRBJ2-5	CASSVTSYGSETQYF	TGCGCCAGCAGCGTGACTAGCTATGGTTCGGAGACCCAGTACTTC
-	TRBV6-5	TRBD1	TRBJ2-5	CASSYTGTGGEETQYF	TGTGCCAGCAGTTATACCGGGACAGGAGGCGAAGAGACCCAGTACTTC
-	TRBV15	TRBD2	TRBJ2-7	CATSRDAISGSTLGEQYF	TGTGCCACCAGCAGAGATGCCATTAGCGGGAGTACCCTTGGGGAGCAGTACTTC
once	TRBV6-5	-	TRBJ2-7	CASSYSPLDSYEQYF	TGTGCCAGCAGTTACAGCCCCTTGGACAGCTACGAGCAGTACTTC
-	TRBV30	TRBD2	TRBJ2-5	CAWSVPPGGLWETQYF	TGTGCCTGGAGTGTACCTCCGGGAGGGCTATGGGAGACCCAGTACTTC
-	TRBV2	-	TRBJ2-7	CASSDPGHPGSYEQYF	TGTGCCAGCAGTGACCCGGGACACCCAGGGTCCTACGAGCAGTACTTC
-	TRBV5-4	-	TRBJ1-1	CASSYSGTRTDAFF	TGTGCCAGCAGCTACTCCGGGACCCGGACGGATGCTTTCTTT
-	TRBV6-6	TRBD1	TRBJ1-2	CASSTPGQNYGYTF	TGTGCCAGCAGTACACCGGGACAGAACTATGGCTACACCTTC
-	TRBV5-1	TRBD1	TRBJ2-7	CASGTTGTGSYEQYF	TGCGCCAGCGGGACTACCGGGACAGGGTCCTACGAGCAGTACTTC
-	TRBV28	TRBD2	TRBJ2-5	CASSGAGGVETQYF	TGTGCCAGCAGCGGGGCGGGGGGTGTCGAGACCCAGTACTTC
-	TRBV2	TRBD1	TRBJ1-6	CAAHEGQGQNSPLHF	TGTGCCGCTCATGAGGGACAGGGACAAAATTCACCCCTCCACTTT
once	TRBV6-5	-	TRBJ1-6	CASSPTLEGHSPLHF	TGTGCCAGCAGTCCCACCCTGGAAGGGCATTCACCCCTCCACTTT
-	TRBV10-3	TRBD1	TRBJ1-1	CAIRAGGPNTEAFF	TGTGCCATCAGGGCAGGGGGTCCGAACACTGAAGCTTTCTTT
-	TRBV11-2	TRBD2	TRBJ2-1	CASSFSGGVSYNEQFF	TGTGCCAGCAGCTTTAGCGGGGGGGTGTCTTACAATGAGCAGTTCTTC
once	TRBV30	-	TRBJ1-1	CAWKEVAPEAFF	TGTGCCTGGAAAGAGGTGGCTCCTGAAGCTTTCTTT
-	TRBV28	-	TRBJ1-4	CASRESGGGRREKLFF	TGTGCCAGCAGGGAAAGTGGGGGGGGCAGGAGGGAAAAACTGTTTTTT
-	TRBV5-1	TRBD2	TRBJ2-1	CASSLAPAGGYNEQFF	TGCGCCAGCAGCTTGGCCCCAGCGGGGGGTTACAATGAGCAGTTCTTC
-	TRBV6-5	-	TRBJ1-2	CASSYAGSYGYTF	TGTGCCAGCAGTTACGCCGGATCCTATGGCTACACCTTC
-	TRBV5-6	-	TRBJ2-7	CASSLDQREQYF	TGTGCCAGCAGCTTGGACCAGAGGGAGCAGTACTTC
once	TRBV18	-	TRBJ1-2	CASSPTDRYGYTF	TGTGCCAGCTCACCTACAGACCGGTATGGCTACACCTTC
-	TRBV28	-	TRBJ2-3	CASSSPVLDTQYF	TGTGCCAGCAGTTCCCCTGTCTTAGATACGCAGTATTTT
-	TRBV5-1	-	TRBJ1-2	CASSPRDPANYGYTF	TGCGCCAGCAGCCCCCGGGACCCAGCTAACTATGGCTACACCTTC
once	TRBV27	-	TRBJ2-7	CASSFISPGAEQYF	TGTGCCAGCAGTTTCATCTCTCCAGGGGCCGAGCAGTACTTC
-	TRBV4-2	-	TRBJ2-1	CASSQHRTGGHNEQFF	TGTGCCAGCAGCCAACACCGCACGGGGGGCCACAATGAGCAGTTCTTC
-	TRBV6-5	TRBD1	TRBJ1-3	CASRSRGAGNTIYF	TGTGCCAGCAGGTCCAGGGGGGCCGGAAACACCATATATTTT
-	TRBV5-1	-	TRBJ2-7	CASSLGQITYEQYF	TGCGCCAGCAGCTTGGGGCAGATTACCTACGAGCAGTACTTC